Shown below are 25 T cell receptor beta chains from a single sample sequenced in a study of tumor and adjacent non-tumor tissue in lung cancer. A modified ARM-PCR protocol with three rounds of nested PCR amplified TCRbeta. TCRdb re-analysed the multiplex PCR reads in MiXCR, keeping a single row per CDR3 protein. The repertoire holds 220,000 or so distinct CDR3 sequences, with 70% to 75% as singletons. No cell sorting was done before RNA was extracted from the tissue. Source material: lung tumor tissue. The receptor source for this set is a man in his 60s with non-small cell lung cancer.

This clonotype was detected once. A much larger clone differs by one base, so this may be a read error. V usage is TRBV6-5 and J usage is TRBJ2-1; maybe TRBD2 (5 bases). Germline assignment: CDR1 MNHEY and CDR2 SVGAGI. The CDR3 has 15 residues. CDR3 nucleotides: TGTGACAGCAGTTATGGGAGCGGCCTCTACAATGAGCAGTTCTTC. It specifies CDSSYGSGLYNEQFF.

Details on this clonotype: At one end, the junction sequence differs from germline, possibly due to a read error. The chain couples TRBV7-9 to TRBJ2-3, with TRBD2 as a possible D gene (6 bases). The V gene's germline CDR1 is SEHNR and CDR2 FQNEAQ (reference sequence). CDR3 size: 15 residues. The CDR3: CVSSLVAGLTDTQYF. The CDR3 bases are TGTGTCAGCAGCTTAGTGGCGGGGCTGACAGATACGCAGTATTTT.

Note on this clonotype: Its ends do not fully match the called genes, so a read error is possible. This chain joins TRBV6-6 and TRBJ2-1; no firm D call. This CDR3 is 14 amino acids long. The germline gives CDR1 MNHNY, CDR2 SVGAGI (reference sequence). CDR3 sequence reads: CATWKGFGGNKQFF. DNA of the CDR3: TGTGCCACGTGGAAGGGTTTTGGTGGCAATAAGCAGTTCTTC.

The chain couples TRBV6-5 to TRBJ2-2, with 11 nucleotides matching TRBD2. This CDR3 is built from 17 residues. Germline V lookup: CDR1 MNHEY, CDR2 SVGAGI. CDR3 nucleotide sequence: TGTGACAACAGTTACTCTAGCGGGGGGTCTTATGCCGGGGAGCTGTTTTTT. This translates into CDNSYSSGGSYAGELFF.

To note about this clonotype: It is unclear where the CDR3 begins or ends on the DNA, so no DNA is shown, and the CDR3 is as TCRdb lists it. This sequence joins TRBV4-2 and TRBJ1-5. The CDR3 totals 18 residues, both ends included. Germline CDR1 and CDR2: LGHNA and YNFKEQ. The CDR3 region is CASSQDGEGAIVNLHQHF.

On this clonotype itself: A much more abundant neighbour one base away suggests this may be a read error. CDR3 protein: CASKGRLYGYTF. As DNA, the CDR3 is TGCGCCAGCAAGGGCAGACTCTATGGCTACACCTTC. V usage is TRBV4-1 and J usage is TRBJ1-2, with D unresolved. V was pared by 7 bases and J by 4 bases, with 10 bases between. CDR1 and CDR2 (germline): MGHRA, YSYEKL. The length of the CDR3 is 12 residues.

Notes on this clonotype: The junction differs from germline at one of its ends, possibly a read error. V gene TRBV20-1 combines with J gene TRBJ2-3, with D perhaps TRBD1 or TRBD2 (5 bases each). Germline CDR1 reads DFQATT; CDR2 reads SNEGSKA (reference sequence). The CDR3 is made up of 15 amino acids. The CDR3 sequence is CGARGAKGNADTQYF. The CDR3 bases are TGCGGTGCTAGAGGGGCCAAGGGGAACGCAGATACGCAGTATTTT.

To note about this clonotype: This may arise from a read error, as a much more abundant clone is one base away. The CDR3 sequence: CASSGRTGGNNEQLF. The CDR3 DNA follows: TGTGCCAGCAGTGGGCGGACAGGGGGTAACAATGAGCAGCTCTTC. This chain connects TRBV6-1 to TRBJ2-1; 10 positions match TRBD1. The germline V gene encodes CDR1 MNHNS and CDR2 SASEGT. The CDR3 sequence is 15 residues long.

Worth noting for this clonotype: Relative to the germline gene, one junction end is altered; a read error may explain this. The chain couples TRBV11-2 to TRBJ2-6, with 7 positions matching TRBD1. The CDR3 loop spans 19 amino acids. Germline V gives CDR1 SGHAT, CDR2 FQNNGV. This chain's CDR3 is CASSIVPKDRHSGAKVLTF. The DNA for the CDR3 is TGTGCCAGCAGCATAGTTCCAAAGGACAGGCACTCTGGGGCCAAGGTCCTGACTTTC.

Points on this clonotype: A junction end diverges from the germline sequence, so it may reflect a read error. This rearrangement joins TRBV14 to TRBJ1-2; 9 bases align to TRBD1. Germline lookup yields CDR1 SGHDN and CDR2 FVKESK. CDR3 length: 15 amino acids. CDR3 coding DNA: TGTTCCAGCAGTCTACGGACAGGGGCCGCCTATGGCTACACCTTC. Its translation: CSSSLRTGAAYGYTF.

This clonotype was seen many times. CDR3 loop: CASRRANYNEQFF. In DNA, the CDR3 is TGTGCCAGCAGGCGGGCCAATTACAATGAGCAGTTCTTC. The chain links TRBV12-3 or TRBV12-4 to TRBJ2-1; possibly TRBD2 for D (5 bases). Deletions cut 6 bases from V and 4 bases from J, with 10 bases between. The CDR3 runs 13 residues.

On this clonotype itself: Relative to the germline gene, one junction end is altered; a read error may explain this. This sequence joins TRBV7-9 and TRBJ1-5; 9 nucleotides match TRBD1. Germline assignment: CDR1 SEHNR and CDR2 FQNEAQ (reference sequence). This CDR3 is 17 amino acids long. CDR3 DNA: TGTGCCAACAGCCCCCTGCCGGGACAGGGTTCTAATCAGCCCCGGCATTTT. Its protein is CANSPLPGQGSNQPRHF.

This clonotype was recorded many times. The CDR3 DNA sequence: TGTGCCAGCAGATCGGGACAGGGACAACAGTACTTC. Amino acid sequence: CASRSGQGQQYF. The rearrangement joins TRBV5-5 to TRBJ2-7, with 9 nucleotides matching TRBD1. Trimming at V came to 5 bases and at J to 10 bases, leaving 7 bases not matched to a gene. The length of the CDR3 is 12 residues. In germline, CDR1 is SGHKS, CDR2 YYEKEE (reference sequence).

To note about this clonotype: One end of the junction does not line up with germline, which may come from a read error. The chain recombines TRBV20-1 with TRBJ2-7; 12 nucleotides line up with TRBD2. The CDR3 consists of 13 residues. Germline CDR1 and CDR2: DFQATT and SNEGSKA (reference sequence). The CDR3 DNA sequence: TGTAGTGCAAGACTAGCGGGAGTCTACGAGCGGTACTTC. Translating it yields CSARLAGVYERYF.

The chain links TRBV20-1 to TRBJ2-1; tentative D call: TRBD2 (6 bases). The germline gives CDR1 DFQATT, CDR2 SNEGSKA (reference sequence). CDR3 length equals 16 residues. The ends were cut back, 7 bases at V and 6 bases at J, with 25 bases in the middle. This CDR3 is CSVRGLNGSSGNEQFF. The CDR3, as DNA: TGCAGTGTTAGGGGCCTCAACGGGAGTTCGGGCAATGAGCAGTTCTTC.

Note on this clonotype: A much larger clone lies one base from this, so it may be a read error. The chain employs TRBV6-1 and TRBJ1-3; D is possibly TRBD1 (5 bases). The CDR3 is 15 residues long. Germline lookup yields CDR1 MNHNS and CDR2 SASEGT. Trimming pared 5 bases from V and 10 bases from J, leaving 21 bases between. The DNA for the CDR3 is TGTGCCAGCAGTCTCAAACCGGCAGGGTCGGAGACCATATATTTT. It is translated as CASSLKPAGSETIYF.

Concerning this clonotype itself: A junction end diverges from the germline sequence, so it may reflect a read error. The V call is TRBV28, the J call TRBJ2-2; D might be TRBD1 (6 bases). Germline lookup yields CDR1 MDHEN and CDR2 SYDVKM. CDR3 length: 17 residues. As DNA, the CDR3 is TGTGCCAGCAGTTCTAACAGGGCAAGAGAGGCCAACGGGGAGTTGTTTTTT. This gives the protein CASSSNRAREANGELFF. The variable domain in full, completed from reference TRBV28 and TRBJ2-2, reads DVKVTQSSRYLVKRTGEKVFLECVQDMDHENMFWYRQDPGLGLRLIYFSYDVKMKEKGDIPEGYSVSREKKERFSLILESASTNQTSMYLCASSSNRAREANGELFFGEGSRLTVL.

The CDR3 protein is CSIMGNRYEQYF. In nucleotides, the CDR3 is TGCAGCATAATGGGGAACCGCTACGAGCAGTACTTC. J is TRBJ2-7 and V is TRBV29-1; no reliable D call. Germline V CDR1 and CDR2: SQVTM, ANQGSEA. The CDR3 runs 12 residues. Trimming removed 8 bases from V and 3 bases from J, with 14 bases in between.

The chain links TRBV12-3 or TRBV12-4 to TRBJ2-5, with 9 bases identical to TRBD2. CDR3 size: 17 residues. CDR3 nucleotide sequence: TGTGCAAGGAGTTCGCTAGCGGGACCATGGTACCAAGAGACCCAGTACTTC. This sequence encodes CARSSLAGPWYQETQYF.

The sample holds one count of this clonotype. The chain recombines TRBV30 with TRBJ2-3, with 7 nucleotides matching TRBD1. The trim removed 2 bases at V and 5 bases at J, leaving 4 bases unmatched. This CDR3 comprises 13 residues. Looked up from germline, CDR1 is GTSNPN and CDR2 is SVGIG (reference sequence). CDR3 nucleotides: TGTGCCTGGAGTAAAGGGGACAGAGATACGCAGTATTTT. Protein: CAWSKGDRDTQYF.

Comment on this clonotype: Compared with germline, one end of the junction differs, possibly owing to a read error. The genes are TRBV20-1 and TRBJ2-3, with a tentative D call TRBD2 (6 bases). CDR1 is DFQATT and CDR2 is SNEGSKA in the germline V gene (reference sequence). CDR3 size: 16 residues. The CDR3 DNA follows: TGCATTGCTAGAGTGGTGGAGGGAGCTGCCACAGATACGCAGTATTTT. It translates to CIARVVEGAATDTQYF.

As for this clonotype: One end of the junction varies from germline; a read error may be responsible. CDR3 DNA sequence: TGCAGTGCTAGAGATGTGAGGCTTAACACAGATACACAGTATTTT. Translation: CSARDVRLNTDTQYF. The V gene is TRBV20-1, the J gene TRBJ2-3, with D uncertain. CDR1 and CDR2 (germline): DFQATT, SNEGSKA (reference sequence). This CDR3 has 15 amino acids.

In the case of this clonotype: An end of the junction does not agree with germline; a read error may underlie this. The rearrangement joins TRBV10-2 to TRBJ2-1; D may be TRBD2 (6 bases). The CDR3 is made up of 16 amino acids. The germline V gene has CDR1 WSHSY and CDR2 SAAADI. CDR3 sequence (DNA): TGCGCCAGTAGTGTCCTAGCGTGTCTCTCCTACAATGAGCAGTTCTTC. As protein: CASSVLACLSYNEQFF.

The chain couples TRBV6-5 to TRBJ2-7; D might be TRBD1 or TRBD2, each matching 7 bases. The germline V gene has CDR1 MNHEY and CDR2 SVGAGI. There are 14 residues in the CDR3. Trimming removed 5 bases from V and 5 bases from J, with 16 bases in between. CDR3 sequence reads: CASSNRQGGHEQYF. CDR3 coding DNA: TGTGCCAGCAGTAACAGACAGGGAGGGCACGAGCAGTACTTC.

The gene calls are TRBV4-1 and TRBJ2-7, with 7 bases fitting TRBD1. The V gene end was trimmed by 4 bases and the J gene end by 5 bases; junction bases not matched to a gene: 11. Germline CDR1 MGHRA, CDR2 YSYEKL. The CDR3 spans 15 residues. CDR3 DNA: TGCGCCAGCAGCCTTCTCGGGACAGCTGTCCACGAGCAGTACTTC. Its protein is CASSLLGTAVHEQYF.